This T cell receptor (beta chain) derives from a study of T cell responses to AZD1222 COVID-19 vaccine. With regard to this clone: Its antigen is not known.

Study-level points and caveats: Clonal diversity was possibly underestimated; the donors were predominantly white British and more often female. The study found vaccine-associated CD4 TCRs spanning spike, dominant at 160-218 and 743-854. Increases in Spike-specific TCR breadth and depth were seen after two AZD1222 doses.

It was second doses at about 4 or about 12 weeks that were pooled. Sequenced by immunoSEQ multiplex PCR; TCRdb stores in-frame clones only, minus some. The sample yields about 200,000 clones, approximately 93% seen once. The sequencing here drew on peripheral blood, taken 28 days after the second AZD1222 dose. The sequence came from an adult who received the AZD1222 COVID-19 vaccine.

The CDR3: CASSLVQGGYTF. CDR3 sequence (DNA): TGTGCCAGCAGCTTAGTCCAGGGGGGCTACACCTTC. This chain connects TRBV13 to TRBJ1-2, with D possibly TRBD1 on 6 matching bases. Trimming stripped 1 base from V and 8 bases from J, with 8 bases between. The CDR3 consists of 12 residues. The germline V gene has CDR1 PRHDT and CDR2 FYEKMQ (reference sequence).